This passage covers 9 T cell receptor beta chains from one sample sequenced in a study of molecular identifiers for immune sequencing clone quantification (dated 2018 in TCRdb). The library was prepared using PCR. Instrument used: Illumina HiSeq 4000. Starting from the raw public reads, TCRdb applied fastp trimming at Q25, assembled clones with MiXCR and retained in-frame beta chains. Merged by CDR3 protein, the rows form single entries marked with the most common genes and DNA. This sample holds about half a million distinct CDR3 sequences; around a fifth were observed only once. Jointly, the top ten make up about 0.84% of the sample. The sequenced sample was naive CD8+ T cells from blood, with Jurkat cell RNA spiked in. The sample's cell subset or site label, in plain terms: FACS-sorted CD8+CD4-CCR7+CD45RA+ naive T cells. The receptors derive from a human donor in good health. Some libraries in this study had Jurkat cell RNA spiked in.

The rearrangement joins TRBV7-6 to TRBJ2-3; 14 nucleotides align to TRBD2. V was clipped by 4 bases and J by 2 bases; unmatched bases: 14. CDR3 length: 20 amino acids. CDR1 and CDR2 from the germline V gene are SGHVS and FNYEAQ. The CDR3: CASSWGPGTSGREATDTQYF. The DNA of the CDR3 is TGTGCCAGCAGCTGGGGCCCCGGGACTAGCGGGAGAGAAGCCACAGATACGCAGTATTTT.

CDR3 DNA: TGTGCCAGCAGCCCTACCACAGGGGGCGCATACTATGGCTACACCTTC. Residues: CASSPTTGGAYYGYTF. This chain links TRBV27 with TRBJ1-2, with 9 positions matching TRBD1. The CDR3 sequence is 16 residues long. Germline assignment: CDR1 MNHEY and CDR2 SMNVEV (reference sequence). With V trimmed by 6 bases and J by 3 bases, 11 bases remained unmatched.

This clonotype was observed many times. V gene TRBV5-1 combines with J gene TRBJ1-1, with a tentative D call TRBD1 (6 bases). The CDR3 consists of 17 residues. V shed 0 bases and J shed 2 bases, with 17 bases lying between them. The germline gives CDR1 SGHRS, CDR2 YFSETQ. The CDR3 is CASSLETGKIGNTEAFF. The CDR3, as DNA: TGCGCCAGCAGCTTGGAAACAGGGAAGATTGGAAACACTGAAGCTTTCTTT.

In this sample, this clonotype turned up many times. The gene calls are TRBV27 and TRBJ2-2, with no clear D. Germline V lookup: CDR1 MNHEY, CDR2 SMNVEV (reference sequence). The CDR3 is 14 residues long. Trimming shortened V by 3 bases and J by 4 bases, and 9 bases separated the two germline ends. CDR3 nucleotide sequence: TGTGCCAGCAGTTTGAGTCCGGTCACCGGGGAGCTGTTTTTT. Its protein product is CASSLSPVTGELFF.

This clonotype was detected many times. This chain links TRBV4-3 with TRBJ2-7; D is perhaps TRBD2 (5 bases). Germline CDR1 LGHNA, CDR2 YSLEER. V shed 0 bases and J shed 3 bases, with 9 bases lying between them. This CDR3 contains 14 residues. CDR3 sequence: CASSQDRSGYEQYF. For the CDR3, the DNA is TGCGCCAGCAGCCAAGATCGGAGCGGCTACGAGCAGTACTTC.

Notes on this clonotype: A much larger clone differs from this one at a single base, so this may be a read error. The chain recombines TRBV4-1 with TRBJ2-5, with D possibly matching TRBD1 (6 bases). CDR1 and CDR2 from the germline V gene are MGHRA and YSYEKL. This CDR3 has 15 amino acids. CDR3 loop: CPSSQEPGVGETQYF. CDR3 in DNA: TGCCCCAGCAGCCAAGAGCCAGGGGTCGGGGAGACCCAGTACTTC.

The chain has TRBV28 and TRBJ2-7; D gene ambiguous. Per the germline V gene, CDR1 is MDHEN and CDR2 is SYDVKM. V was shortened by 3 bases and J by 0 bases, with 9 bases between the two germline ends. The CDR3 sequence is 14 residues long. CDR3 loop: CASSLWESSYEQYF. The DNA for the CDR3 is TGTGCCAGCAGTTTGTGGGAAAGCTCCTACGAGCAGTACTTC.

This chain links TRBV7-9 with TRBJ1-5; TRBD1 matches at 12 bases. Germline CDR1 reads SEHNR; CDR2 reads FQNEAQ (reference sequence). This CDR3 contains 19 residues. V lost 4 bases and J lost 0; bases outside the gene matches: 10. Here the CDR3 reads CASSCPGTGGAGSNQPQHF. For the CDR3, the DNA is TGTGCCAGCAGCTGTCCCGGGACAGGGGGCGCAGGTAGCAATCAGCCCCAGCATTTT.

This clonotype was seen many times. V gene TRBV7-8 combines with J gene TRBJ1-1, with D possibly matching TRBD1 (6 bases). In germline, CDR1 is SGHVS, CDR2 FQNEAQ. The ends were cut back, 2 bases at V and 0 bases at J, with 19 bases in the middle. The CDR3 totals 18 residues. The CDR3 sequence is CASSLLNWLQGLNTEAFF. DNA for the CDR3: TGTGCCAGCAGCTTATTAAATTGGTTGCAGGGGTTGAACACTGAAGCTTTCTTT.